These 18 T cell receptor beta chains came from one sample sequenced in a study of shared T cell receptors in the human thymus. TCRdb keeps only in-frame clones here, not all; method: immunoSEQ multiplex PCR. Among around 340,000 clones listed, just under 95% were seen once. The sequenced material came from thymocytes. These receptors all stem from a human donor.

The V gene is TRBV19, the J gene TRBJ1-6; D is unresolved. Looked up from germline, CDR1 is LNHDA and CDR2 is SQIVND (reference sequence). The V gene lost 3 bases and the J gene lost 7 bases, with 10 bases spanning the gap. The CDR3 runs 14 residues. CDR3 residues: CASSIRQANSPLHF. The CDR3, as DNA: TGTGCCAGTAGTATTCGCCAGGCAAATTCACCCCTCCACTTT.

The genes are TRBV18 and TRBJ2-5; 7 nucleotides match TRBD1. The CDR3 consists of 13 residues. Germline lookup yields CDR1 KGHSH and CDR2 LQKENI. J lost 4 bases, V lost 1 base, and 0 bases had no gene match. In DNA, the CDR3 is TGTGCCAGCTCACCACAGGGGGCAGAGACCCAGTACTTC. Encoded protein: CASSPQGAETQYF.

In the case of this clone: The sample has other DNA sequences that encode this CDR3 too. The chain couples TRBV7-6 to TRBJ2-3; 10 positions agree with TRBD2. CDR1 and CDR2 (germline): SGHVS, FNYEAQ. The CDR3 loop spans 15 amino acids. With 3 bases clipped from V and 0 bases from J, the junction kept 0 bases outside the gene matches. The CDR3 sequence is CASSLTSGSTDTQYF. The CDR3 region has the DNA TGTGCCAGCAGCTTGACTAGCGGGAGCACAGATACGCAGTATTTT.

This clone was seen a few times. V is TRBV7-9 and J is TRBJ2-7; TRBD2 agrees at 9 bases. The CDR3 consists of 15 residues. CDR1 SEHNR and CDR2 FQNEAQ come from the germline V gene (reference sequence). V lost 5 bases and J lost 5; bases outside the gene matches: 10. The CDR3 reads CASSHQAGGFDEQYF. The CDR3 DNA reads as TGTGCCAGCAGCCACCAAGCGGGAGGATTTGACGAGCAGTACTTC.

In nucleotides, the CDR3 is TGTGCCAGCAGTGGCCCCAAGGAAGAGACCCAGTACTTC. This gives the protein CASSGPKEETQYF. The chain recombines TRBV28 with TRBJ2-5, with no clear D. Per the germline V gene, CDR1 is MDHEN and CDR2 is SYDVKM. V was shortened by 5 bases and J by 3 bases, with 10 bases between the two germline ends. This CDR3 has 13 residues.

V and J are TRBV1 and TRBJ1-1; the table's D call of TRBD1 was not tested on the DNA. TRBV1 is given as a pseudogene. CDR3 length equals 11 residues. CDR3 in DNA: TGCACCAGCAGCAAGGGGACTGAAGCTTTCTTT. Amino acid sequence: CTSSKGTEAFF.

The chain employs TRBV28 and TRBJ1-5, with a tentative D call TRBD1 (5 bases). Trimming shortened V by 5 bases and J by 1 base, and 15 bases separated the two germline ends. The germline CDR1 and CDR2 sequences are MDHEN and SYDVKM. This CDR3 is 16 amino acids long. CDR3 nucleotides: TGTGCCAGCAGTCTTAGACGGGGACGGAGCAATCAGCCCCAGCATTTT. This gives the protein CASSLRRGRSNQPQHF. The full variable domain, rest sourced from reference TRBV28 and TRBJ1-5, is DVKVTQSSRYLVKRTGEKVFLECVQDMDHENMFWYRQDPGLGLRLIYFSYDVKMKEKGDIPEGYSVSREKKERFSLILESASTNQTSMYLCASSLRRGRSNQPQHFGDGTRLSIL.

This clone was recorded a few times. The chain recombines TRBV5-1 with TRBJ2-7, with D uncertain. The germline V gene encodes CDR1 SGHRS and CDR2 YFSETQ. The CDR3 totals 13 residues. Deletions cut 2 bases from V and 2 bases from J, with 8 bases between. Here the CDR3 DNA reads TGCGCCAGCAGCTTTGACCAAGCCTACGAGCAGTACTTC. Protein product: CASSFDQAYEQYF.

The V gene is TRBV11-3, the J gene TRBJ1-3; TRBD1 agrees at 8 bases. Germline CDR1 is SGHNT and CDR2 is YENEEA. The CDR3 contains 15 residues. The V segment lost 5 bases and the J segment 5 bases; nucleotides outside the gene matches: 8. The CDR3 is CASSDPDRGRNTIYF. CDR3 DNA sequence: TGTGCCAGCAGCGACCCAGACAGGGGAAGAAACACCATATATTTT.

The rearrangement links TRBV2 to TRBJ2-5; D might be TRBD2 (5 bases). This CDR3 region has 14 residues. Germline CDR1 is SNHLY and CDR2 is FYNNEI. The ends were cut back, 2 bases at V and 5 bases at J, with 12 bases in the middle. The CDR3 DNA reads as TGTGCCAGCAGTGAATGGAGGAGCGAGGAGACCCAGTACTTC. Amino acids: CASSEWRSEETQYF.

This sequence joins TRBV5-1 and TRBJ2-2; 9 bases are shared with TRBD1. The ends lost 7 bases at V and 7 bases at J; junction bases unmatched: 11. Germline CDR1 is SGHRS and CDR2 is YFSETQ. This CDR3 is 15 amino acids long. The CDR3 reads CASAPPQGASGELFF. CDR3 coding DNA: TGCGCCAGCGCCCCCCCACAGGGGGCAAGCGGGGAGCTGTTTTTT.

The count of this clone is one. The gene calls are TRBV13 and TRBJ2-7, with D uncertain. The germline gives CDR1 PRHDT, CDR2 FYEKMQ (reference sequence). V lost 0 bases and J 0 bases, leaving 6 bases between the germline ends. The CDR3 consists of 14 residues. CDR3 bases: TGTGCCAGCAGCTTAGGCCCGAGCTCCTACGAGCAGTACTTC. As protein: CASSLGPSSYEQYF.

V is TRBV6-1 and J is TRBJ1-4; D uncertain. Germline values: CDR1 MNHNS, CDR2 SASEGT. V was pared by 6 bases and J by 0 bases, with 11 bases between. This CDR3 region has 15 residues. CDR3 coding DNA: TGTGCCAGCAGACATTGGGGAGCAACTAATGAAAAACTGTTTTTT. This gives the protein CASRHWGATNEKLFF.

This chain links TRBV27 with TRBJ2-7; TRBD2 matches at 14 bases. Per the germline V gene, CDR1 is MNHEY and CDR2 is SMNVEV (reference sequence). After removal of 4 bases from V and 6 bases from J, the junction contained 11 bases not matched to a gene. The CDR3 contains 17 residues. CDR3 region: CASSSGGLAGVFVEQYF. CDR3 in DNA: TGTGCCAGCAGTTCCGGGGGACTAGCGGGAGTGTTCGTCGAGCAGTACTTC.

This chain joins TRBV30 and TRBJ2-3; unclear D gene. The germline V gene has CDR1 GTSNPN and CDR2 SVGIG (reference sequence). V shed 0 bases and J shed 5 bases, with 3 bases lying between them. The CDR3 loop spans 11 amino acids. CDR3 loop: CAWSVRDTQYF. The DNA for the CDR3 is TGTGCCTGGAGTGTACGAGATACGCAGTATTTT.

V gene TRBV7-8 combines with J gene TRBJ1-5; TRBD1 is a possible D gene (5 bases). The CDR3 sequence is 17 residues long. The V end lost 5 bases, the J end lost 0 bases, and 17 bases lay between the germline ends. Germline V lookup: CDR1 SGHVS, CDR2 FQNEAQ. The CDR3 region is CASSATRDADSNQPQHF. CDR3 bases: TGTGCCAGCAGCGCAACCCGGGACGCCGATAGCAATCAGCCCCAGCATTTT.

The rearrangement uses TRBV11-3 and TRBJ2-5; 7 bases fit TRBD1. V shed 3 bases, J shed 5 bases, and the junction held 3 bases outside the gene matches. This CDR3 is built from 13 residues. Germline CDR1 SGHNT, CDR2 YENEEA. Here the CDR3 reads CASSLGQLETQYF. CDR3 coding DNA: TGTGCCAGCAGCTTGGGACAGTTGGAGACCCAGTACTTC.

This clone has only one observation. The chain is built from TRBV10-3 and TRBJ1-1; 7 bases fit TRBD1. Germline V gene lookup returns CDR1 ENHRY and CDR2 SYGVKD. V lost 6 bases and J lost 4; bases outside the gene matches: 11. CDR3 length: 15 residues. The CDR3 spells CAIRGVGDSSTEAFF. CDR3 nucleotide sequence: TGTGCCATCAGGGGGGTGGGGGACAGCTCCACTGAAGCTTTCTTT.